The next 3 T cell receptor beta chains were all read from a single sample in a study of OX40 agonist ivuxolimab in advanced cancers. TCRdb's copy holds only in-frame clones and misses some; the assay was immunoSEQ multiplex PCR. The sample holds about 48,000 clones, roughly nine tenths seen once. This sample comprised CD4+ or CD8+ T cells sorted from blood, obtained in a trial of the OX40 agonist ivuxolimab. Source of these receptors: an adult with an advanced solid tumor such as melanoma, head and neck, liver or kidney cancer.

This rearrangement joins TRBV7-6 to TRBJ1-1; the D is unclear. Germline CDR1 SGHVS, CDR2 FNYEAQ. CDR3 size: 12 residues. The V end was cut by 5 bases, the J end by 1 base, with 5 bases between. CDR3 nucleotides: TGTGCCAGCAGCGCGGGGAACACTGAAGCTTTCTTT. It translates to CASSAGNTEAFF.

This chain uses TRBV27 with TRBJ2-7, with D perhaps TRBD2 (7 bases). V was shortened by 2 bases and J by 7 bases, with 15 bases between the two germline ends. Germline loops: CDR1 MNHEY, CDR2 SMNVEV (reference sequence). The length of the CDR3 is 14 residues. Here the CDR3 DNA reads TGTGCCAGCAGTTTACTTAACGGGGGGCTGGAGCAGTACTTC. Its translation: CASSLLNGGLEQYF.

Judged by abundance, this clone is large. V usage is TRBV4-2 and J usage is TRBJ1-2; possible D gene TRBD1, 5 bases. The germline V gene has CDR1 LGHNA and CDR2 YNFKEQ. CDR3 length equals 14 residues. Trimming removed 1 base from V and 6 bases from J, with 12 bases in between. CDR3 in DNA: TGTGCCAGCAGCCAAGCCGGGGGGACTCATGGCTACACCTTC. It is translated as CASSQAGGTHGYTF.